A single sample gave rise to the 22 T cell receptor beta chains below, sequenced in a study of cytomegalovirus exposure and HLA in healthy donors. The PCR ran on 60 Vbeta and 13 Jbeta primers. Sequencing was performed with immunoSEQ multiplex PCR; in TCRdb, only in-frame clones are kept and a portion is missing. The data contain tens of thousands of clones, less than 85% of them singletons. The sample consisted of PBMCs. These TCRs come from a woman aged 45-60 years in good health and CMV-seropositive.

This clone was found once. The gene calls are TRBV5-6 and TRBJ1-5; weak D call: TRBD1 (6 bases). Trimming stripped 2 bases from V and 3 bases from J, with 15 bases between. Germline values: CDR1 SGHDT, CDR2 YYEEEE. The CDR3 contains 16 residues. CDR3 coding DNA: TGTGCCAGCAGCTTACGCTCGACAGGACACAATCAGCCCCAGCATTTT. This gives the protein CASSLRSTGHNQPQHF.

The chain has TRBV7-2 and TRBJ2-7; D perhaps matches TRBD2 (6 bases). Per the germline V gene, CDR1 is SGHTA and CDR2 is FQGNSA. CDR3 size: 15 residues. With 0 bases removed from V and 0 bases from J, the gap between germline ends came to 9 bases. In DNA, the CDR3 is TGTGCCAGCAGCTTAGCGCCCGGGAGCTCCTACGAGCAGTACTTC. Protein product: CASSLAPGSSYEQYF.

The CDR3 DNA is TGCAGCGTTGAGGGACAGGGGACCTACGAGCAGTACTTC. Translation: CSVEGQGTYEQYF. The chain joins TRBV29-1 to TRBJ2-7, with 10 bases matching TRBD1. In germline, CDR1 is SQVTM, CDR2 ANQGSEA. This CDR3 has 13 residues. V was clipped by 3 bases and J by 2 bases; unmatched bases: 1.

This clone is a singleton in its sample. This chain connects TRBV2 to TRBJ1-4, with D unclear. This CDR3 contains 15 residues. V was pared by 5 bases and J by 7 bases, with 17 bases between. Looked up from germline, CDR1 is SNHLY and CDR2 is FYNNEI. The CDR3 loop reads CASSWASGSGEKLFF. In nucleotides, the CDR3 is TGTGCCAGCAGTTGGGCGTCCGGCTCAGGTGAAAAACTGTTTTTT. The full variable domain, completed using reference TRBV2 and TRBJ1-4, is EPEVTQTPSHQVTQMGQEVILRCVPISNHLYFYWYRQILGQKVEFLVSFYNNEISEKSEIFDDQFSVERPDGSNFTLKIRSTKLEDSAMYFCASSWASGSGEKLFFGSGTQLSVL.

The chain employs TRBV11-2 and TRBJ2-7; TRBD1 agrees at 7 bases. Per germline, CDR1 SGHAT and CDR2 FQNNGV. The CDR3 has 16 amino acids. With V trimmed by 5 bases and J by 4 bases, 14 bases remained unmatched. Here the CDR3 reads CASSPDRIGGLYEQYF. CDR3 bases: TGTGCCAGCAGCCCCGATCGGATAGGGGGCCTTTACGAGCAGTACTTC.

V is TRBV27 and J is TRBJ1-5; D unclear. CDR3 length: 13 residues. Germline V gives CDR1 MNHEY, CDR2 SMNVEV (reference sequence). The ends were cut back, 0 bases at V and 6 bases at J, with 6 bases in the middle. The CDR3 DNA reads as TGTGCCAGCAGTTTATCGGGCGTTCAGCCCCAGCATTTT. Its protein is CASSLSGVQPQHF.

This clone was seen more than once but under ten times. The V call is TRBV10-1, the J call TRBJ2-7, with TRBD1 matching over 9 bases. The CDR3 runs to 13 residues. V lost 8 bases and J lost 6; bases outside the gene matches: 8. Germline V gene lookup returns CDR1 WNHNN and CDR2 SYGVQD (reference sequence). This chain's CDR3 is CASSTGTGSEQYF. CDR3 bases: TGCGCCAGCTCAACAGGGACAGGGAGCGAGCAGTACTTC.

The chain links TRBV25-1 to TRBJ1-3, with D maybe TRBD1 (6 bases). The CDR3 has 14 amino acids. From germline, CDR1 is MGHDK and CDR2 SYGVNS. The germline V and J ends were trimmed by 6 bases and 3 bases, with 12 bases remaining between them. The CDR3 reads CASRQTGGGNTIYF. CDR3 nucleotide sequence: TGTGCCAGCAGGCAGACAGGAGGTGGAAACACCATATATTTT.

V gene TRBV4-1 combines with J gene TRBJ1-5, with D possibly being TRBD1 (5 bases). The CDR3 spans 15 residues. Deletions cut 0 bases from V and 9 bases from J, with 15 bases between. Germline V CDR1 and CDR2: MGHRA, YSYEKL. The CDR3 DNA sequence: TGCGCCAGCAGCCAAGATCCAGGGATATCAGGGCCCCAGCATTTT. Amino acid sequence: CASSQDPGISGPQHF.

The rearrangement joins TRBV18 to TRBJ1-3; no clear D gene. Germline V lookup: CDR1 KGHSH, CDR2 LQKENI. CDR3 length: 15 residues. Trimming cost V 5 bases and J 1 base, with 12 bases left between them. The CDR3 nucleotides are TGTGCCAGCTCAACCAAACACCCTTCTGGAAACACCATATATTTT. Translating it yields CASSTKHPSGNTIYF.

The chain carries TRBV5-1 and TRBJ1-1, with TRBD1 identical over 8 bases. CDR1 is SGHRS, CDR2 YFSETQ, per germline. The CDR3 consists of 14 residues. The ends lost 3 bases at V and 6 bases at J; junction bases unmatched: 7. The DNA for the CDR3 is TGCGCCAGCAGCTGGGGACAGGTAGAAGCTGAAGCTTTCTTT. Protein sequence: CASSWGQVEAEAFF.

V gene TRBV25-1 combines with J gene TRBJ2-2, with 9 bases identical to TRBD1. V lost 5 bases and J lost 2; bases outside the gene matches: 6. CDR1 and CDR2 from the germline V gene are MGHDK and SYGVNS. This CDR3 contains 16 residues. CDR3 in DNA: TGTGCCAGCAGTCCCCGGACAGGGGTTAACACCGGGGAGCTGTTTTTT. This translates into CASSPRTGVNTGELFF. The complete variable domain, with remaining parts taken from reference TRBV25-1 and TRBJ2-2, reads EADIYQTPRYLVIGTGKKITLECSQTMGHDKMYWYQQDPGMELHLIHYSYGVNSTEKGDLSSESTVSRIRTEHFPLTLESARPSHTSQYLCASSPRTGVNTGELFFGEGSRLTVL.

The chain has TRBV4-1 and TRBJ2-7, with 9 bases that match TRBD1. The CDR3 is made up of 15 amino acids. Trimming at V came to 5 bases and at J to 2 bases, leaving 7 bases not matched to a gene. Germline V gives CDR1 MGHRA, CDR2 YSYEKL. The CDR3 is CASSARDRAAYEQYF. Written as DNA, the CDR3 is TGCGCCAGCAGCGCCCGGGACAGGGCCGCCTACGAGCAGTACTTC.

V gene TRBV7-2 combines with J gene TRBJ2-2, with D unresolved. CDR3 length: 15 residues. Trimming took off 5 bases at V and 0 bases at J, with 10 bases between the two ends. Germline values: CDR1 SGHTA, CDR2 FQGNSA. The CDR3 loop is CASSRQSANTGELFF. DNA of the CDR3: TGTGCCAGCAGCAGGCAGAGCGCGAACACCGGGGAGCTGTTTTTT.

The chain joins TRBV2 to TRBJ1-1; TRBD1 aligns across 10 bases. Germline V gene lookup returns CDR1 SNHLY and CDR2 FYNNEI. This CDR3 spans 15 amino acids. V shed 3 bases, J shed 4 bases, and the junction held 5 bases outside the gene matches. CDR3 DNA sequence: TGTGCCAGCAGTGACGTCGGGACAGGGGTCACTGAAGCTTTCTTT. Translation gives CASSDVGTGVTEAFF.

J is TRBJ2-1 and V is TRBV6-5, with D maybe TRBD1 (5 bases). The germline gives CDR1 MNHEY, CDR2 SVGAGI. CDR3 length: 15 residues. V was clipped by 6 bases and J by 6 bases, with 18 bases between them. The CDR3 DNA sequence: TGTGCCAGCAGGCCGACAGTTTTTGTGGGCAATGAGCAGTTCTTC. It translates to CASRPTVFVGNEQFF.

V gene TRBV18 combines with J gene TRBJ2-7; TRBD1 agrees at 10 bases. Germline V gene sequence: CDR1 KGHSH, CDR2 LQKENI. Losses at the gene ends were 5 bases for V and 5 bases for J; bases not matched to a gene: 3. This CDR3 spans 13 amino acids. CDR3 residues: CASSSTGGNEQYF. In DNA, the CDR3 is TGTGCCAGCTCATCGACAGGGGGCAACGAGCAGTACTTC.

The chain recombines TRBV10-3 with TRBJ1-2; 10 positions match TRBD1. V shed 5 bases and J 8 bases; nucleotides not matched to a gene: 8. CDR1 is ENHRY, CDR2 SYGVKD, per germline. CDR3 length: 14 amino acids. The CDR3 DNA sequence: TGTGCCATCAGTAAATCCGGGACAGGGGTCGGCTACACCTTC. Encoded protein: CAISKSGTGVGYTF.

CDR3 loop: CASSPDSVNTEAFF. As DNA, the CDR3 is TGTGCCAGCAGCCCGGACAGTGTGAACACTGAAGCTTTCTTT. This chain uses TRBV7-8 with TRBJ1-1; tentatively, D is TRBD1 (6 bases). Trimming left V 5 bases short and J 0 bases short, with 10 bases between. The germline V gene encodes CDR1 SGHVS and CDR2 FQNEAQ. The CDR3 extends over 14 amino acids.

The genes are TRBV7-2 and TRBJ1-2, with TRBD1 identical over 8 bases. V gave up 5 bases and J gave up 2 bases; unmatched junction bases: 4. In germline, CDR1 is SGHTA, CDR2 FQGNSA. This CDR3 has 14 residues. CDR3 loop: CASSPRTGNYGYTF. In DNA, the CDR3 is TGTGCCAGCAGCCCCCGGACAGGGAACTATGGCTACACCTTC.

The DNA for the CDR3 is TGTGCCAGCAGCGTAGGGGCTAGCGGTCAAGAGACCCAGTACTTC. The encoded protein is CASSVGASGQETQYF. This chain links TRBV9 with TRBJ2-5, with TRBD2 matching over 7 bases. V shed 0 bases and J 2 bases; nucleotides not matched to a gene: 4. This CDR3 comprises 15 residues. Germline loops: CDR1 SGDLS, CDR2 YYNGEE.

This chain joins TRBV13 and TRBJ1-1, with 8 nucleotides matching TRBD1. From germline, CDR1 is PRHDT and CDR2 FYEKMQ (reference sequence). This CDR3 region has 16 residues. The trim removed 6 bases at V and 4 bases at J, leaving 13 bases unmatched. The CDR3 sequence: CASRNRKTGESTEAFF. The CDR3 DNA is TGTGCCAGCAGAAACCGGAAGACAGGGGAGTCCACTGAAGCTTTCTTT.